Sequencing of this T cell receptor (beta chain) was carried out in a study of T cell responses to AZD1222 COVID-19 vaccine. Findings and caveats of the study: Clonal diversity was possibly underestimated; the donors were predominantly white British and more often female. The peak T cell response came first, and repertoires were sampled only after it. Nearly half of unique spike-specific TCRs reportedly avoided B.1.351 and B.1.1.7 mutated regions.

TCRdb's table, derived via immunoSEQ multiplex PCR, lists solely in-frame clones and lacks some. Found here are approximately 220,000 clones, 85% to 95% of them singletons; the top ten hold 0.9% to 1.1%. The CDR3 spans 17 residues. V lost 2 bases to trimming and J lost 3 bases; unmatched junction nucleotides: 11. In germline, CDR1 is MGHRA, CDR2 YSYEKL. As regards this clone: Its antigen remains unknown.

This specimen consisted of peripheral blood, obtained on day 0 of MenACWY control vaccination. The chain joins TRBV4-1 to TRBJ1-2, with 8 bases aligning to TRBD1. The receptor comes from an adult in good health. CDR3 protein: CASSQLGGQASYYGYTF. The CDR3, as DNA: TGCGCCAGCAGCCAATTAGGGGGACAGGCCTCGTACTATGGCTACACCTTC.